This T cell receptor beta chain was captured by sequencing in a study of T cell clonotyping in hematopoietic cell transplantation. Only in-frame clones appear in the TCRdb table, and some are missing; sequencing was by immunoSEQ multiplex PCR. This sample carries tens of thousands of clones, around 70% of them seen once, and the ten largest clones take approximately 6.2%. The CDR3 totals 17 residues. Per germline, CDR1 MDHEN and CDR2 SYDVKM. V lost 5 bases, J lost 1 base, and 12 bases stayed unmatched. General study results and limits: Higher Inverse Simpson Index values in graft donor and pretransplant recipient predicted broader posttransplant TCR diversity.

Time point reported: recipient sample about 28 days before transplant, after cytoreduction. Blood collection times were about day -28 and days 30, 100, 180 posttransplant. In regard to this clone: Its cognate antigen is unknown.

The sample was peripheral blood mononuclear cells, taken before stem cell transplant. The clonotype was recovered from a middle-aged man with myelodysplastic syndrome. Some clones in this sample may be carry-over from other donors' samples. The chain couples TRBV28 to TRBJ2-3; TRBD1 agrees at 7 bases. The CDR3, as DNA: TGTGCCAGCAGTATCAACAGACAGGGAAGGGGCACAGATACGCAGTATTTT. Protein sequence: CASSINRQGRGTDTQYF.